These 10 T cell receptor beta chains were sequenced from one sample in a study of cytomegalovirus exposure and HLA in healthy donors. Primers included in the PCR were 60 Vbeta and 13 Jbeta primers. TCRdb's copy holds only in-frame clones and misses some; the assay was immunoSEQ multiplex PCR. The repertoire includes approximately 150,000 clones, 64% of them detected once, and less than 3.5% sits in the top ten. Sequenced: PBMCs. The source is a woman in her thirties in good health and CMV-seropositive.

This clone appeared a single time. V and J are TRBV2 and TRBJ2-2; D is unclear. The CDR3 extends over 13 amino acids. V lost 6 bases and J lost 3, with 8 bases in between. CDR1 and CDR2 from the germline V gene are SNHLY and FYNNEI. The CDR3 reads CASRLLDTGELFF. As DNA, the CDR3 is TGTGCCAGCAGACTTTTGGACACCGGGGAGCTGTTTTTT. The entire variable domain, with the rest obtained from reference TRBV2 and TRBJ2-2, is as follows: EPEVTQTPSHQVTQMGQEVILRCVPISNHLYFYWYRQILGQKVEFLVSFYNNEISEKSEIFDDQFSVERPDGSNFTLKIRSTKLEDSAMYFCASRLLDTGELFFGEGSRLTVL.

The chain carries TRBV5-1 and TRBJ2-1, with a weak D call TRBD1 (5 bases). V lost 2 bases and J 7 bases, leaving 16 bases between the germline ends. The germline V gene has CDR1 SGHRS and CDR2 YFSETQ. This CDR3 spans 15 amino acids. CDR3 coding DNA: TGCGCCAGCAGCTTTGTCGCAGGGCGGTGGAATGAGCAGTTCTTC. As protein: CASSFVAGRWNEQFF.

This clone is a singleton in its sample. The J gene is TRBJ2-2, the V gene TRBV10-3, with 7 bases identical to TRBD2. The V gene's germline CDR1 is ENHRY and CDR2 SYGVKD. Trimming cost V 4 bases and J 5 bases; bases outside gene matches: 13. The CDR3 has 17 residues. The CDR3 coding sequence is TGTGCCATCAGTGTTATCGGGGGAGGGGCCCTTACCGGGGAGCTGTTTTTT. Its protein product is CAISVIGGGALTGELFF.

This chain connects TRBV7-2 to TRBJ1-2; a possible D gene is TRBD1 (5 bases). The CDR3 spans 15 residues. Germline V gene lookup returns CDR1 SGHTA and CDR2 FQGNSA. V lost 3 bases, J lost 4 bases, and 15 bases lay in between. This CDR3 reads CASSFDSVRSYGYTF. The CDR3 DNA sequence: TGTGCCAGCAGCTTTGACAGTGTGCGATCCTATGGCTACACCTTC.

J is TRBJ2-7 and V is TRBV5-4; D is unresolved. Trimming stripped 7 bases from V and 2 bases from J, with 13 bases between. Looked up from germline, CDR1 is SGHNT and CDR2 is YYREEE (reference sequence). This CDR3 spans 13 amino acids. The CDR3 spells CASSGAPPYEQYF. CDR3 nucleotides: TGTGCCAGCTCGGGTGCCCCTCCCTACGAGCAGTACTTC.

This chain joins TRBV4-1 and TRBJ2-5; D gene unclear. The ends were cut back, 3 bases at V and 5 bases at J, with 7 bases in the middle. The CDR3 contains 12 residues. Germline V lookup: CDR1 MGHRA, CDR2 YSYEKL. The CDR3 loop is CASSHPTETQYF. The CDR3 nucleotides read TGCGCCAGCAGCCACCCTACGGAGACCCAGTACTTC.

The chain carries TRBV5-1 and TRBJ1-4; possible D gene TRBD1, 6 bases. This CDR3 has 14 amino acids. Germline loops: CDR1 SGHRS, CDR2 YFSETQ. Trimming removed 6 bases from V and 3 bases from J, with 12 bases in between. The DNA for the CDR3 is TGCGCCAGCAACATAGGACAGCCTAATGAAAAACTGTTTTTT. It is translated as CASNIGQPNEKLFF.

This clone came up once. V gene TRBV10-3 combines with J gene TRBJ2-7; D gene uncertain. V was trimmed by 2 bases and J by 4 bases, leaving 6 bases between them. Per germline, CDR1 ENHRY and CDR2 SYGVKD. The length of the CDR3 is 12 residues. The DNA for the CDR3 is TGTGCCATCAGTGAGCTCAGTTACGAGCAGTACTTC. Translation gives CAISELSYEQYF.

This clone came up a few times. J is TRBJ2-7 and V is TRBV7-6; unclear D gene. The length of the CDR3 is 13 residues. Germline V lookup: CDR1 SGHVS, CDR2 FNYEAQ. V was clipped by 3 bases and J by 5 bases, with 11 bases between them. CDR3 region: CASSFDKANEQYF. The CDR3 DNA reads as TGTGCCAGCAGCTTCGACAAGGCCAACGAGCAGTACTTC. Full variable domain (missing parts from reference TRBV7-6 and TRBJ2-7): GAGVSQSPRYKVTKRGQDVALRCDPISGHVSLYWYRQALGQGPEFLTYFNYEAQQDKSGLPNDRFSAERPEGSISTLTIQRTEQRDSAMYRCASSFDKANEQYFGPGTRLTVT.

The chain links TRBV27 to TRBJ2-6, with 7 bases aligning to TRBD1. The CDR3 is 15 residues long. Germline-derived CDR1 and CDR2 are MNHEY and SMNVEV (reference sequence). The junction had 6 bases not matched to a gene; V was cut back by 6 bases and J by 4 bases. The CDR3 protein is CASRLGTAGANVLTF. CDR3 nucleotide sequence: TGTGCCAGCAGACTTGGGACAGCCGGGGCCAACGTCCTGACTTTC.